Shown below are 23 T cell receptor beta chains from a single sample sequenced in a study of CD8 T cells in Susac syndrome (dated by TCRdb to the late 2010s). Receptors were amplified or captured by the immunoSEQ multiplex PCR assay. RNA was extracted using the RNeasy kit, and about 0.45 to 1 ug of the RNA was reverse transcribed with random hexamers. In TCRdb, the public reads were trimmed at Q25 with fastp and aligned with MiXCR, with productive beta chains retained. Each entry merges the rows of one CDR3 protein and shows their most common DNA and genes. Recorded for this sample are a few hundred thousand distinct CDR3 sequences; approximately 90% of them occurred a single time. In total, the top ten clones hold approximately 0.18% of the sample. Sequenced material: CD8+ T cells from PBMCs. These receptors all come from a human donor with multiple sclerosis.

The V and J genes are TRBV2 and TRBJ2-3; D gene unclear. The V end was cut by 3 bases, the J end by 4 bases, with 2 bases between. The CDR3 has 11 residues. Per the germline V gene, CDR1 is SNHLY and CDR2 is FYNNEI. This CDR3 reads CASSDPDTQYF. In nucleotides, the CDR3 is TGTGCCAGCAGTGATCCAGATACGCAGTATTTT.

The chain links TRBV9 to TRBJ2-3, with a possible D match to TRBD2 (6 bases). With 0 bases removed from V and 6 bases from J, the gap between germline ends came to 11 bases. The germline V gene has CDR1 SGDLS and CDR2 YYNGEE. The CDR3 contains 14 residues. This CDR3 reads CASSVVAEYDTQYF. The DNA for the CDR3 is TGTGCCAGCAGCGTAGTAGCGGAGTATGATACGCAGTATTTT.

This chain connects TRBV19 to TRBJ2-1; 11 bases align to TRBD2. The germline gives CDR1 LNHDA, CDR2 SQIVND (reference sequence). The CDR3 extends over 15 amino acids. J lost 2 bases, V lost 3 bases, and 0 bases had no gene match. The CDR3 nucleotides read TGTGCCAGTAGTATGACTAGCGGGACCTACAATGAGCAGTTCTTC. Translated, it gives CASSMTSGTYNEQFF.

CDR3 amino acids: CATSKRGLSEQYF. Written as DNA, the CDR3 is TGTGCCACCTCAAAACGAGGGTTGAGCGAGCAGTACTTC. The V call is TRBV28, the J call TRBJ2-7; D may be TRBD2 (5 bases). V lost 10 bases to trimming and J lost 6 bases, with 19 bases between them. Per the germline V gene, CDR1 is MDHEN and CDR2 is SYDVKM. The CDR3 is 13 amino acids.

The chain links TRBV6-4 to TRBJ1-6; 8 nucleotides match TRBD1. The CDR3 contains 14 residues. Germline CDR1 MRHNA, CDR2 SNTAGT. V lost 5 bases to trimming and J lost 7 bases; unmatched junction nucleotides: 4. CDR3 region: CASSPGTGNSPLHF. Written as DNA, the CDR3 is TGTGCCAGCAGTCCCGGGACAGGAAATTCACCCCTCCACTTT.

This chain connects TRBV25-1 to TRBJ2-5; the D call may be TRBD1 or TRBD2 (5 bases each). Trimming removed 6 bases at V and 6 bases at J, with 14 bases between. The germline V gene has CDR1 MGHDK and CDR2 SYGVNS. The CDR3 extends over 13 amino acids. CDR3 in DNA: TGTGCCAGCAGCGGGGACGGTGGGAAGACCCAGTACTTC. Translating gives CASSGDGGKTQYF.

The CDR3 loop reads CASSIGTVYNEQFF. In nucleotides, the CDR3 is TGTGCCAGTAGTATTGGGACAGTGTACAATGAGCAGTTCTTC. The V call is TRBV19, the J call TRBJ2-1; 7 bases agree with TRBD1. This CDR3 is built from 14 residues. J lost 4 bases, V lost 3 bases, and 3 bases had no gene match. CDR1 LNHDA and CDR2 SQIVND come from the germline V gene (reference sequence). The variable domain in full, completed from reference TRBV19 and TRBJ2-1, reads DGGITQSPKYLFRKEGQNVTLSCEQNLNHDAMYWYRQDPGQGLRLIYYSQIVNDFQKGDIAEGYSVSREKKESFPLTVTSAQKNPTAFYLCASSIGTVYNEQFFGPGTRLTVL.

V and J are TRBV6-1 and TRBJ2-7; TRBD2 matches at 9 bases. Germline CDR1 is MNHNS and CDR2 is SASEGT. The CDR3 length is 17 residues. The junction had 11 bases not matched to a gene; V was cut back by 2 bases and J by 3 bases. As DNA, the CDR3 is TGTGCCAGCAGTGAAATGCATACCGGGACTAGCTACTACGAGCAGTACTTC. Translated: CASSEMHTGTSYYEQYF.

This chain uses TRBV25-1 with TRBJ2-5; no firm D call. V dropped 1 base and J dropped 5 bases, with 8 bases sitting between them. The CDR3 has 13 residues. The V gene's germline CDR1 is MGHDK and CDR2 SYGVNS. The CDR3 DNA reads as TGTGCCAGCAGTGAATTCTCCGGGGAGACCCAGTACTTC. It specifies CASSEFSGETQYF.

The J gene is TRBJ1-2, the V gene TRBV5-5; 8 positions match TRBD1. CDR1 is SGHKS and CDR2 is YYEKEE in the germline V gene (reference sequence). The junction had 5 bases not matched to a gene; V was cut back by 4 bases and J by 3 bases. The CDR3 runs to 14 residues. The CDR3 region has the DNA TGTGCCAGCAGCGCGGACAGGGCGTACTATGGCTACACCTTC. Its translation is CASSADRAYYGYTF.

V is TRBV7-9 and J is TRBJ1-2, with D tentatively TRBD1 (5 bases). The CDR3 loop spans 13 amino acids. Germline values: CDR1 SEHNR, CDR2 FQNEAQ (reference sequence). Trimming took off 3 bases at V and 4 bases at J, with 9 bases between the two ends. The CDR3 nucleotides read TGTGCCAGCAGCTTGGGGCAACCCTATGGCTACACCTTC. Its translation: CASSLGQPYGYTF.

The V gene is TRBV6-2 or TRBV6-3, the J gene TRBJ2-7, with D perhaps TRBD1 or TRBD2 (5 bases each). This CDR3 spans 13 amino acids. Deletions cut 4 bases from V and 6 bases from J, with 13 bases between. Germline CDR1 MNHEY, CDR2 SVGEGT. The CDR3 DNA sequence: TGTGCCAGCAGTTGGGGACCCTCCCTCGAGCAGTACTTC. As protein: CASSWGPSLEQYF.

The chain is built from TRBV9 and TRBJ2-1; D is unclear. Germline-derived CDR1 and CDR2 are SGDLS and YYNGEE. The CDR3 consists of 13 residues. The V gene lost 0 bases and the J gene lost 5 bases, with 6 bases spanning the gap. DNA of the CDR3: TGTGCCAGCAGCGTAGGACCGCACAATGAGCAGTTCTTC. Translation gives CASSVGPHNEQFF.

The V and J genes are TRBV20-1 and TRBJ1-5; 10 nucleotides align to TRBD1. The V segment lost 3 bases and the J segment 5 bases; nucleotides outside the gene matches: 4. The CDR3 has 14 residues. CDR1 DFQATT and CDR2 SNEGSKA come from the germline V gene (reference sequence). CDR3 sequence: CSARGTGAYQPQHF. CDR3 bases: TGCAGTGCTAGGGGGACAGGGGCCTATCAGCCCCAGCATTTT.

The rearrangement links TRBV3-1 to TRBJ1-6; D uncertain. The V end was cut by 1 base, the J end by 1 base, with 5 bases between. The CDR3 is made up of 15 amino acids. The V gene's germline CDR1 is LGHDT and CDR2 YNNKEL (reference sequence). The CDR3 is CASSQGISYNSPLHF. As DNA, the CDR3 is TGTGCCAGCAGCCAAGGGATTTCCTATAATTCACCCCTCCACTTT.

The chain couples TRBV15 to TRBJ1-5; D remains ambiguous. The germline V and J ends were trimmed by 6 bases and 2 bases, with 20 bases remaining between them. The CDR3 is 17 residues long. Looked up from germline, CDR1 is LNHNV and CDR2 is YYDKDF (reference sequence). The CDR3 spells CATRSERGDLGNQPQHF. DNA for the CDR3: TGTGCCACCAGAAGCGAACGGGGTGATCTTGGCAATCAGCCCCAGCATTTT.

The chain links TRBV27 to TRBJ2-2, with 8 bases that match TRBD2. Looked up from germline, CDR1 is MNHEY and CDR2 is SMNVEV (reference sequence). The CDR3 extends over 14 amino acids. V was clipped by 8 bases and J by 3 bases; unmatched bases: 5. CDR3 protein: CASQRERDTGELFF. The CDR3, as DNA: TGTGCCAGCCAGCGGGAGAGGGACACCGGGGAGCTGTTTTTT.

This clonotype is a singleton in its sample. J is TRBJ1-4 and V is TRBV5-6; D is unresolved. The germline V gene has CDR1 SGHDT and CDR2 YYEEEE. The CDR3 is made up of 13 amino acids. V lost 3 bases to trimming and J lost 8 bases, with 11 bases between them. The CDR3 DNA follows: TGTGCCAGCAGCTCCGGGAGAGGCGAAAAACTGTTTTTT. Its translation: CASSSGRGEKLFF.

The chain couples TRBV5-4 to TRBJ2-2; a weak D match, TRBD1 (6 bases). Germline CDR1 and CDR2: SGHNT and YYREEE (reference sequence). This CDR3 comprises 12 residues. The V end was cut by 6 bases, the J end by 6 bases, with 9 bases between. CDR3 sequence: CASTQGPGELFF. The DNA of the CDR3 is TGTGCCAGCACTCAGGGGCCCGGGGAGCTGTTTTTT.

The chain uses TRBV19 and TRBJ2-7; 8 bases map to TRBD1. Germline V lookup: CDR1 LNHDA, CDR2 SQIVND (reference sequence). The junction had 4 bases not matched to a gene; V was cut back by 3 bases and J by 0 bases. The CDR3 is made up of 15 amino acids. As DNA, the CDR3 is TGTGCCAGTAGTATGGCACAGGGGGTCTCCTACGAGCAGTACTTC. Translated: CASSMAQGVSYEQYF.

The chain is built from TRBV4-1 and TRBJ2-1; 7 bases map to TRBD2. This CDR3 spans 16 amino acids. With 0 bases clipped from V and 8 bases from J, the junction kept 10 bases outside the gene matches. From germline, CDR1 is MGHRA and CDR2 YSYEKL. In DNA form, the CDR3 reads TGCGCCAGCAGCCAAGAGGGGCGGGAGTTCGGGGATGAGCAGTTCTTC. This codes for CASSQEGREFGDEQFF.

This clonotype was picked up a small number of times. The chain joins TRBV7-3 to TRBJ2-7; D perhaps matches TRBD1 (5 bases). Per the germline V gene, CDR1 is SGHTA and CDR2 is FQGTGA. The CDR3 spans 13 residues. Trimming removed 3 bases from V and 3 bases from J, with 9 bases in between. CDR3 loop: CASSLQGNYEQYF. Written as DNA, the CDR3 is TGTGCCAGCAGCTTGCAGGGCAACTACGAGCAGTACTTC.

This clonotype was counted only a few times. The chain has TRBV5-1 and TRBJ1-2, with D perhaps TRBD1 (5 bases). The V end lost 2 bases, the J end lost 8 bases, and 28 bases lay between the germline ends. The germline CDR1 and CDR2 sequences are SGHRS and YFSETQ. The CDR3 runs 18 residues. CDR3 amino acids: CASSFDQGHLLYSWGYTF. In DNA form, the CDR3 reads TGCGCCAGCAGCTTTGACCAGGGTCACCTCCTATATTCGTGGGGCTACACCTTC.